The entry below describes one TCR beta chain. This sample also contains other DNA sequences that code for the same CDR3. Germline V lookup: CDR1 SGHTA, CDR2 FQGTGA. The CDR3 is 13 amino acids. The ends were cut back, 3 bases at V and 1 base at J, with 6 bases in the middle. Pooling was applied to second doses at about 4 or about 12 weeks. This sample is drawn from a study of T cell responses to AZD1222 COVID-19 vaccine. Sequencing was performed with immunoSEQ multiplex PCR; in TCRdb, only in-frame clones are kept and a portion is missing. The sample consists of tens of thousands of clones, about nine tenths of them appearing once.

This sequence joins TRBV7-3 and TRBJ1-1, with unresolved D. The sequenced sample was peripheral blood, obtained 28 days after the second AZD1222 dose. This TCR was sampled from an adult who received the AZD1222 COVID-19 vaccine. CDR3 DNA sequence: TGTGCCAGCAGCTTGGGTCAGAACACTGAAGCTTTCTTT. It is translated as CASSLGQNTEAFF.